This T cell receptor (beta chain) was found in a study of Tregs in tolerant kidney transplant recipients. A note on this clone: The antigen remains unidentified. The CDR3 goes on 3 residues after the read ends, and that part is filled in from the germline J gene.

TCRdb's copy holds only in-frame clones and misses some; the assay was immunoSEQ multiplex PCR. This sample contains 45,000 to 55,000 clones. Study outcomes and limitations: Changing PCR primers prevented nucleotide comparison between some patients' samples. Few patients were studied, so findings need validation in larger groups.

Unstimulated Tregs (CD4+CD25+CD127-) and CD4+CD25- non-Tregs were sorted from PBMCs. The CDR3 is made up of 13 amino acids. After removal of 4 bases from V and 6 bases from J, the junction contained 2 bases not matched to a gene. Germline assignment: CDR1 DFQATT and CDR2 SNEGSKA (reference sequence). The chain carries TRBV20-1 and TRBJ1-4; 10 bases line up with TRBD1. This clonotype was obtained from a human donor who received a combined kidney and bone marrow transplant. The starting material was CD4+ T cells from blood, obtained before the transplant. The CDR3 bases that were read are TGCAGTGCTACGACAGGGGGCGATGAAAAA. Protein: CSATTGGDEK. The CDR3 in full is CSATTGGDEKLFF.